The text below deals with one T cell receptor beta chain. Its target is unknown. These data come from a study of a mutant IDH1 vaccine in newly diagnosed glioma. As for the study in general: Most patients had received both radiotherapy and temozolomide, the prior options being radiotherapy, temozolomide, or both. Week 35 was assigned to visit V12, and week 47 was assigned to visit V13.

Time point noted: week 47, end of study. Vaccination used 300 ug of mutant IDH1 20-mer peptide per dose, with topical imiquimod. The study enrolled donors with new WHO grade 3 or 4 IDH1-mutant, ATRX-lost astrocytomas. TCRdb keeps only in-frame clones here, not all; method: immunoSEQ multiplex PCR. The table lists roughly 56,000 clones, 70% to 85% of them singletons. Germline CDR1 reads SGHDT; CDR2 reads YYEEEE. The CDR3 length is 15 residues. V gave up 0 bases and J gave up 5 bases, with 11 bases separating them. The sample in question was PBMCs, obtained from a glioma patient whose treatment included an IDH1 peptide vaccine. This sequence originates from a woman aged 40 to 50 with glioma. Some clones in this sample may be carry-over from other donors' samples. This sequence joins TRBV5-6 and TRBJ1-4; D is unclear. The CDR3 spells CASSLVSAGNEKLFF. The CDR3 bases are TGTGCCAGCAGCTTGGTGTCGGCCGGCAATGAAAAACTGTTTTTT. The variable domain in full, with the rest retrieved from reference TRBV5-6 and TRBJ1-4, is DAGVTQSPTHLIKTRGQQVTLRCSPKSGHDTVSWYQQALGQGPQFIFQYYEEEERQRGNFPDRFSGHQFPNYSSELNVNALLLGDSALYLCASSLVSAGNEKLFFGSGTQLSVL.